This TCR beta chain originates from a study of CD8 T cells in ankylosing spondylitis. The germline gives CDR1 LGHDT, CDR2 YNNKEL (reference sequence). The CDR3 consists of 14 residues. V was pared by 4 bases and J by 9 bases, with 5 bases of the junction left unmatched. With respect to this clonotype: The antigen remains unidentified.

Notes on the study in general: For ankylosing spondylitis blood, a TCR beta motif of roughly 8 highly homologous variants appeared characteristic.

MiXCR, run by TCRdb on the 5' RACE reads, gives a single entry per CDR3 protein. The data show under 950,000 distinct CDR3 sequences, with roughly 19% seen just once and about 20% held by the top ten. The sample consisted of blood, either unsorted or a sorted T cell fraction (not recorded which). The sequence came from a male donor with ankylosing spondylitis. The rearrangement uses TRBV3-1 and TRBJ1-6; 8 bases fit TRBD1. The CDR3 DNA sequence: TGTGCCAGCAGCCGGGGCAGGGGGCTTTCACCCCTCCACTTT. It encodes CASSRGRGLSPLHF.